This entry lists 26 T cell receptor beta chains sequenced from one sample in a study of long-term antiretroviral therapy in people with HIV. Researchers report immunoSEQ v3.0 was run at survey level. Only in-frame clones appear in the TCRdb table, and some are missing; sequencing was by immunoSEQ multiplex PCR. Here the sample spans over 30,000 clones, 70% to 80% being singletons. The starting material was unsorted PBMCs, obtained 1.9 years after starting antiretroviral therapy. Receptors were obtained from a young man with HIV.

The rearrangement uses TRBV19 and TRBJ2-5; weak D call: TRBD1 (5 bases). V shed 3 bases and J shed 4 bases, with 12 bases lying between them. The CDR3 length is 14 residues. The germline V gene encodes CDR1 LNHDA and CDR2 SQIVND (reference sequence). The CDR3 protein is CASSIEGVGETQYF. DNA for the CDR3: TGTGCCAGTAGTATCGAAGGGGTCGGAGAGACCCAGTACTTC.

The chain links TRBV9 to TRBJ2-6; 7 bases line up with TRBD1. The CDR3 covers 15 residues. Germline values: CDR1 SGDLS, CDR2 YYNGEE. V lost 3 bases and J lost 3; bases outside the gene matches: 3. DNA of the CDR3: TGTGCCAGCAGCGACAGGGGTGATGGGGCCAACGTCCTGACTTTC. This codes for CASSDRGDGANVLTF.

The rearrangement uses TRBV7-9 and TRBJ1-5; the D gene is possibly TRBD1 (6 bases). Trimming removed 1 base from V and 9 bases from J, with 13 bases in between. Germline V CDR1 and CDR2: SEHNR, FQNEAQ (reference sequence). This CDR3 comprises 14 residues. CDR3 region: CASSLGQGKGPQHF. The CDR3, as DNA: TGTGCCAGCAGCTTAGGGCAGGGGAAAGGGCCCCAGCATTTT.

This chain uses TRBV6-1 with TRBJ1-1; D is unclear. Trimming left V 1 base short and J 8 bases short, with 11 bases between. Germline loops: CDR1 MNHNS, CDR2 SASEGT. The CDR3 has 13 residues. The CDR3, as DNA: TGTGCCAGCAGTGAAGATTGGTTAAACGAAGCTTTCTTT. Its translation is CASSEDWLNEAFF.

V gene TRBV7-8 combines with J gene TRBJ1-1; D unresolved. V gave up 3 bases and J gave up 0 bases, with 8 bases separating them. The CDR3 spans 14 residues. In germline, CDR1 is SGHVS, CDR2 FQNEAQ. The CDR3 DNA reads as TGTGCCAGCAGCTTCTGGGGAGTGAACACTGAAGCTTTCTTT. Translating it yields CASSFWGVNTEAFF.

The CDR3 sequence is CASSLLTLGSLNTEAFF. DNA for the CDR3: TGTGCCAGCAGCTTACTCACCTTGGGCTCATTGAACACTGAAGCTTTCTTT. V and J are TRBV7-8 and TRBJ1-1; D is unresolved. V lost 2 bases and J 0 bases, leaving 16 bases between the germline ends. CDR1 is SGHVS, CDR2 FQNEAQ, per germline. The CDR3 covers 17 residues.

The rearrangement uses TRBV7-2 and TRBJ1-2; D is possibly TRBD1 (5 bases). The CDR3 covers 14 residues. The V end was cut by 1 base, the J end by 4 bases, with 10 bases between. Per germline, CDR1 SGHTA and CDR2 FQGNSA. CDR3 nucleotide sequence: TGTGCCAGCAGCTTAGATCCAGGGACCTATGGCTACACCTTC. Translation: CASSLDPGTYGYTF.

V is TRBV6-4 and J is TRBJ2-6, with D unresolved. Germline lookup yields CDR1 MRHNA and CDR2 SNTAGT. Trimming took 6 bases from V and 0 from J, leaving 6 bases between them. The CDR3 covers 14 residues. The CDR3 protein is CASSHSSGANVLTF. The DNA for the CDR3 is TGTGCCAGCAGCCACTCCTCTGGGGCCAACGTCCTGACTTTC.

The chain recombines TRBV7-9 with TRBJ2-5, with a tentative D call TRBD2 (7 bases). This CDR3 comprises 17 residues. Germline V lookup: CDR1 SEHNR, CDR2 FQNEAQ (reference sequence). The V gene lost 0 bases and the J gene lost 7 bases, with 21 bases spanning the gap. The CDR3 DNA sequence: TGTGCCAGCAGCTTAGCGGGGGGGCCCTACATCCCAGGGACCCAGTACTTC. The encoded protein is CASSLAGGPYIPGTQYF.

The V call is TRBV7-9, the J call TRBJ2-1; perhaps TRBD2 as D (6 bases). This CDR3 spans 18 amino acids. The germline gives CDR1 SEHNR, CDR2 FQNEAQ (reference sequence). The V and J ends lost 4 bases and 0 bases respectively, with 19 bases between them. Here the CDR3 DNA reads TGTGCCAGCAGCTCCCCCCTTGGCGGGGAGAGCTCCTACAATGAGCAGTTCTTC. This encodes CASSSPLGGESSYNEQFF.

The V gene is TRBV6-1, the J gene TRBJ2-3; D is ambiguous. Germline V gene data show CDR1 as MNHNS and CDR2 as SASEGT. The CDR3 extends over 12 amino acids. Trimming removed 2 bases at V and 3 bases at J, with 3 bases between. The CDR3 loop is CASSENTDTQYF. For the CDR3, the DNA is TGTGCCAGCAGTGAAAATACAGATACGCAGTATTTT.

The chain uses TRBV5-1 and TRBJ2-3; 8 nucleotides align to TRBD2. The CDR3 length is 17 residues. Germline CDR1 and CDR2: SGHRS and YFSETQ. The V and J ends lost 7 bases and 2 bases, in that order; junction bases with no gene match: 15. In DNA form, the CDR3 reads TGCGCCAGCGCGCCCGGAATAGCGGGGCCTCACACAGATACGCAGTATTTT. Translating it yields CASAPGIAGPHTDTQYF.

Only a few counts were recorded for this clone. The chain combines TRBV27 with TRBJ1-2, with a tentative D call TRBD1 (6 bases). V was trimmed by 5 bases and J by 5 bases, leaving 18 bases between them. This CDR3 spans 15 amino acids. CDR1 MNHEY and CDR2 SMNVEV come from the germline V gene (reference sequence). The CDR3 coding sequence is TGTGCCAGCAGTCTAGAACTAACAGGGACGTATGGCTACACCTTC. The encoded protein is CASSLELTGTYGYTF.

The rearrangement uses TRBV2 and TRBJ1-5; D call uncertain. The CDR3 contains 14 residues. Trimming left V 7 bases short and J 6 bases short, with 16 bases between. Germline CDR1 SNHLY, CDR2 FYNNEI. The CDR3 loop is CASTWEGSGQPQHF. DNA for the CDR3: TGTGCCAGCACTTGGGAGGGCTCAGGTCAGCCCCAGCATTTT.

The chain recombines TRBV5-4 with TRBJ2-2; weak D call: TRBD2 (6 bases). V lost 0 bases to trimming and J lost 5 bases, with 11 bases between them. The CDR3 extends over 15 amino acids. Germline V gives CDR1 SGHNT, CDR2 YYREEE (reference sequence). CDR3 bases: TGTGCCAGCAGCTTGGCCGGGACTTCAACCGGGGAGCTGTTTTTT. Translation: CASSLAGTSTGELFF.

This clone was observed a handful of times. The V and J genes are TRBV29-1 and TRBJ2-1, with unresolved D. The germline gives CDR1 SQVTM, CDR2 ANQGSEA. This CDR3 has 10 residues. Trimming took 4 bases from V and 5 from J, leaving 3 bases between them. This CDR3 reads CSVVDNEQFF. For the CDR3, the DNA is TGCAGCGTTGTAGACAATGAGCAGTTCTTC.

This clone was detected only a few times. The V and J genes are TRBV4-1 and TRBJ2-2, with TRBD1 identical over 12 bases. CDR3 length equals 19 residues. The junction had 7 bases not matched to a gene; V was cut back by 1 base and J by 1 base. Germline CDR1 reads MGHRA; CDR2 reads YSYEKL. CDR3 in DNA: TGCGCCAGCAGCCAAGTTCATGGGACAGGGGGCAGGAACACCGGGGAGCTGTTTTTT. It encodes CASSQVHGTGGRNTGELFF.

This clone was detected a few times. The V and J genes are TRBV2 and TRBJ1-5; a possible D gene is TRBD1 (5 bases). The CDR3 is 13 residues long. V was pared by 7 bases and J by 0 bases, with 7 bases between. CDR1 and CDR2 from the germline V gene are SNHLY and FYNNEI. The CDR3 coding sequence is TGTGCCAGCAAAGGGGATAGCAATCAGCCCCAGCATTTT. It specifies CASKGDSNQPQHF.

The gene calls are TRBV7-2 and TRBJ2-3; 10 bases fit TRBD2. This CDR3 is built from 15 residues. Trimming took 2 bases from V and 3 from J; bases not matched to a gene: 2. The germline CDR1 and CDR2 sequences are SGHTA and FQGNSA. In nucleotides, the CDR3 is TGTGCCAGCAGCTTAATACTAGCGGGAACAGATACGCAGTATTTT. Translation: CASSLILAGTDTQYF.

This chain joins TRBV6-1 and TRBJ2-7; no clear D gene. Germline CDR1 MNHNS, CDR2 SASEGT. V lost 7 bases, J lost 4 bases, and 11 bases lay in between. This CDR3 has 12 residues. The chain's CDR3 is CASKGNSYEQYF. CDR3 DNA: TGTGCCAGCAAGGGAAATTCGTACGAGCAGTACTTC.

This sequence joins TRBV5-4 and TRBJ2-4; the match to TRBD1 covers 7 bases. The J segment lost 6 bases and the V segment lost 3 bases, leaving 3 bases of the junction unmatched. The CDR3 runs 13 residues. Germline assignment: CDR1 SGHNT and CDR2 YYREEE (reference sequence). The CDR3 DNA is TGTGCCAGCAGCTCGAACAGGGGAAACATTCAGTACTTC. Amino acids: CASSSNRGNIQYF.

The chain employs TRBV6-5 and TRBJ1-3; D is uncertain. V dropped 0 bases and J dropped 4 bases, with 7 bases sitting between them. Germline CDR1 reads MNHEY; CDR2 reads SVGAGI. CDR3 length: 14 residues. CDR3 loop: CASSYSGFGNTIYF. In DNA form, the CDR3 reads TGTGCCAGCAGTTACTCGGGGTTCGGAAACACCATATATTTT.

This clone has just a few counts. This chain links TRBV2 with TRBJ2-2; the D is unclear. With 3 bases removed from V and 7 bases from J, the gap between germline ends came to 12 bases. The germline V gene has CDR1 SNHLY and CDR2 FYNNEI. The CDR3 spans 14 residues. CDR3 coding DNA: TGTGCCAGCAGTGACACCCTCCCGGACGGGGAGCTGTTTTTT. Translating gives CASSDTLPDGELFF.

The chain combines TRBV19 with TRBJ2-5; a weak D match, TRBD1 (6 bases). Germline CDR1 reads LNHDA; CDR2 reads SQIVND (reference sequence). This CDR3 region has 15 residues. Trimming cost V 6 bases and J 2 bases, with 16 bases left between them. The CDR3 sequence is CASRLGTHPQETQYF. CDR3 DNA sequence: TGTGCCAGTAGGCTTGGGACACATCCTCAAGAGACCCAGTACTTC.

The rearrangement links TRBV19 to TRBJ2-3; TRBD2 matches at 10 bases. Germline CDR1 is LNHDA and CDR2 is SQIVND (reference sequence). This CDR3 has 17 residues. The trim removed 5 bases at V and 7 bases at J, leaving 15 bases unmatched. The CDR3 protein is CASSADGGSGGRNTQYF. The CDR3 nucleotides are TGTGCCAGTAGTGCTGACGGCGGTAGCGGGGGGCGAAATACGCAGTATTTT.

The chain joins TRBV28 to TRBJ1-4; weak D call: TRBD1 (5 bases). The CDR3 loop spans 14 amino acids. CDR1 is MDHEN, CDR2 SYDVKM, per germline. V lost 7 bases, J lost 8 bases, and 17 bases lay in between. CDR3 region: CASNRGAREEKLFF. The CDR3 DNA reads as TGTGCCAGCAATAGGGGCGCGAGGGAAGAAAAACTGTTTTTT.